This TCR beta chain was sequenced for a study of beta chain features in type 1 diabetes. One heparinised draw, averaging roughly 110 mL, was taken per donor. Reverse transcribing all isolated RNA meant expressed TCRB transcripts were sequenced. An average of approximately 3.6 million reads was obtained for naive, central memory and regulatory T cell samples. TCRdb's table, derived via immunoSEQ multiplex PCR, lists solely in-frame clones and lacks some. Here the sample spans about 130,000 clones, 9.2% being singletons. The sequence was collected from a man younger than 35 in good health. The material sequenced was central memory CD4+ T cells from blood.

The chain's CDR3 is CASDTGDSAKNIQYF. The CDR3 DNA is TGTGCCAGCGATACAGGGGATTCTGCCAAAAACATTCAGTACTTC. V gene TRBV2 combines with J gene TRBJ2-4; 7 nucleotides match TRBD1. Germline CDR1 and CDR2: SNHLY and FYNNEI. Trimming at V came to 8 bases and at J to 1 base, leaving 8 bases not matched to a gene. This CDR3 spans 15 amino acids. Looking up the rest from reference TRBV2 and TRBJ2-4 gives the full variable domain: EPEVTQTPSHQVTQMGQEVILRCVPISNHLYFYWYRQILGQKVEFLVSFYNNEISEKSEIFDDQFSVERPDGSNFTLKIRSTKLEDSAMYFCASDTGDSAKNIQYFGAGTRLSVL.